These 5 T cell receptor beta chains share one sample of origin, sequenced in a study of T cell responses to AZD1222 COVID-19 vaccine. Assay used: immunoSEQ multiplex PCR; TCRdb lists only in-frame clones, some missing. The sample shows some 90,000 clones, 65% to 90% of them seen only once. The sequencing used peripheral blood, collected on day 0 of AZD1222 vaccination. The receptor source for this set is an adult in good health.

The chain carries TRBV9 and TRBJ2-5, with 9 bases aligning to TRBD2. With V trimmed by 0 bases and J by 7 bases, 4 bases remained unmatched. Germline CDR1 and CDR2: SGDLS and YYNGEE. CDR3 size: 14 residues. This chain's CDR3 is CASSVGPAGGTQYF. CDR3 nucleotides: TGTGCCAGCAGCGTAGGCCCAGCGGGAGGGACCCAGTACTTC.

This clone came up once. V and J are TRBV6-5 and TRBJ2-3; 8 bases agree with TRBD1. V was clipped by 0 bases and J by 1 base; unmatched bases: 3. Germline V CDR1 and CDR2: MNHEY, SVGAGI. The CDR3 has 16 residues. This CDR3 is CASSYSVTGGTDTQYF. The CDR3 nucleotides read TGTGCCAGCAGTTACTCGGTGACAGGGGGCACAGATACGCAGTATTTT.

The V gene is TRBV5-6, the J gene TRBJ2-1; TRBD2 aligns across 9 bases. V trimming: 0 bases; J trimming: 5 bases; junction bases outside the gene matches: 9. The CDR3 consists of 17 residues. Germline CDR1 SGHDT, CDR2 YYEEEE. CDR3 protein: CASSLGGGRALDNEQFF. The CDR3 DNA reads TGTGCCAGCAGCTTGGGTGGCGGGAGGGCCCTCGACAATGAGCAGTTCTTC.

V is TRBV7-6 and J is TRBJ2-7; either TRBD1 or TRBD2 may supply D (5 bases each). The CDR3 has 15 residues. Germline-derived CDR1 and CDR2 are SGHVS and FNYEAQ. Between the trimmed V and J ends, which lost 1 base and 4 bases, there was a span of 14 bases. CDR3 DNA sequence: TGTGCCAGCAGCTTAGGGGTCGGGGCGGAGTACGAGCAGTACTTC. As protein: CASSLGVGAEYEQYF.

The chain employs TRBV6-5 and TRBJ1-2; D is unresolved. The V end lost 6 bases, the J end lost 4 bases, and 12 bases lay between the germline ends. The germline gives CDR1 MNHEY, CDR2 SVGAGI. CDR3 length: 13 amino acids. CDR3 in amino acids: CASRPDDVYGYTF. For the CDR3, the DNA is TGTGCCAGCAGACCCGATGACGTCTATGGCTACACCTTC.